This T cell receptor (beta chain) was identified during a study of vaccination and CD4 T cells after COVID-19. Overall study: At a median approximately 100 days (range 35 to 161) after diagnosis, post-COVID samples were drawn. Blood was drawn a median roughly 68 days post second dose, range 14 to 241. General study points: A nonsignificant median increase from around 20 to 38 SARS-CoV-2-reactive clonotypes was observed.

Sequenced with the Oncomine TCR Beta short-read assay was DNA taken from cultured CD4+ T cells. MiXCR, applied by TCRdb to the PCR reads, yields one record per CDR3 protein. This table holds thousands of distinct CDR3 sequences, about 21% found once. This sample's treatment: approximately nine-day PBMC culture with coronavirus spike peptide pools or control peptides (ViraFEST assay). Comment on this clonotype: The antigen remains undetermined.

Specimen: CD4+ T cells from blood, cultured in vitro. The clonotype originates from a human donor who had recovered from COVID-19.

In DNA, the CDR3 is TGTGCCAGCAGATCCCCCGGGGGGCAGGCTAATGAAAAACTGTTTTTT. It codes for CASRSPGGQANEKLFF. This chain uses TRBV6-1 with TRBJ1-4, with a possible D match to TRBD1 (6 bases). The germline V gene has CDR1 MNHNS and CDR2 SASEGT. V was cut by 6 bases and J by 3 bases, with 17 bases left in between. This CDR3 comprises 16 residues.